The next 16 T cell receptor beta chains were all read from a single sample in a study of cytomegalovirus exposure and HLA in healthy donors (dated by TCRdb to the late 2010s). The method was the immunoSEQ multiplex PCR assay. For the multiplex PCR, a mixture combining 60 forward primers for TCR Vbeta segments and 13 reverse primers for TCR Jbeta segments was used. TCRdb provides this immuneACCESS table in a form limited to in-frame rearrangements. Some clones are lacking; in checked studies, under half of them reflect an unresolved V gene, and why the rest are absent is not known. The sample table records 150,000 to 200,000 clones; about three quarters of these occur just once. Around 1.6% of the sample is held by the ten biggest clonotypes. The material sequenced was PBMCs. These receptor sequences come from a man aged 18 to 30 in good health and CMV-seronegative.

V gene TRBV15 combines with J gene TRBJ2-7, with 9 bases lining up with TRBD1. Germline V lookup: CDR1 LNHNV, CDR2 YYDKDF (reference sequence). After removal of 6 bases from V and 6 bases from J, the junction contained 12 bases not matched to a gene. CDR3 length equals 15 residues. The CDR3 here is CATSKDGDREREQYF. Written as DNA, the CDR3 is TGTGCCACCAGTAAGGACGGGGACAGGGAACGCGAGCAGTACTTC. Full variable domain (outside the CDR3, taken from reference TRBV15 and TRBJ2-7): DAMVIQNPRYQVTQFGKPVTLSCSQTLNHNVMYWYQQKSSQAPKLLFHYYDKDFNNEADTPDNFQSRRPNTSFCFLDIRSPGLGDTAMYLCATSKDGDREREQYFGPGTRLTVT.

This clone came up a few times. The chain joins TRBV19 to TRBJ1-2; 9 bases agree with TRBD1. Germline CDR1 reads LNHDA; CDR2 reads SQIVND (reference sequence). V dropped 5 bases and J dropped 5; count of bases not matched to a gene: 15. The CDR3 is 17 residues long. The chain's CDR3 is CASSARAQGAKLYGYTF. The CDR3 bases are TGTGCCAGTAGTGCACGTGCACAGGGGGCGAAGTTGTATGGCTACACCTTC.

The chain carries TRBV19 and TRBJ2-2; 9 bases match TRBD1. Germline V CDR1 and CDR2: LNHDA, SQIVND (reference sequence). With V trimmed by 6 bases and J by 4 bases, 9 bases remained unmatched. The CDR3 extends over 16 amino acids. The CDR3 region has the DNA TGTGCCAGTAGCCCCGTAGACAGGGGGATCACCGGGGAGCTGTTTTTT. This codes for CASSPVDRGITGELFF.

The chain has TRBV5-1 and TRBJ2-1; 11 positions match TRBD2. The CDR3 totals 15 residues. CDR1 SGHRS and CDR2 YFSETQ come from the germline V gene. The V gene end was trimmed by 7 bases and the J gene end by 7 bases; junction bases not matched to a gene: 10. The CDR3 sequence: CASQTSGAVGNEQFF. The CDR3 DNA is TGCGCCAGCCAGACTAGCGGGGCAGTGGGGAATGAGCAGTTCTTC. Combining the CDR3 with reference TRBV5-1 and TRBJ2-1 gives the whole variable domain KAGVTQTPRYLIKTRGQQVTLSCSPISGHRSVSWYQQTPGQGLQFLFEYFSETQRNKGNFPGRFSGRQFSNSRSEMNVSTLELGDSALYLCASQTSGAVGNEQFFGPGTRLTVL.

The CDR3 here is CAGGEGAHRHQPQHF. The CDR3 DNA sequence: TGTGCCGGAGGAGAGGGGGCCCATCGGCATCAGCCCCAGCATTTT. The chain has TRBV9 and TRBJ1-5, with 7 bases that match TRBD1. Germline lookup yields CDR1 SGDLS and CDR2 YYNGEE. The CDR3 totals 15 residues. Trimming took 10 bases from V and 5 from J; bases not matched to a gene: 15.

This chain links TRBV6-5 with TRBJ2-2; TRBD2 might be the D (6 bases). V was trimmed by 0 bases and J by 6 bases, leaving 8 bases between them. Germline CDR1 reads MNHEY; CDR2 reads SVGAGI. This CDR3 comprises 14 residues. The CDR3 coding sequence is TGTGCCAGCAGTTACTCGGCGGGACCCGGGGAGCTGTTTTTT. The encoded protein is CASSYSAGPGELFF.

The CDR3 loop is CASSLPTSQGFGNQPQHF. DNA for the CDR3: TGTGCCAGCAGCTTACCAACAAGCCAGGGTTTTGGAAATCAGCCCCAGCATTTT. The genes are TRBV7-2 and TRBJ1-5; TRBD1 might be the D (5 bases). This CDR3 spans 18 amino acids. V was shortened by 2 bases and J by 4 bases, with 21 bases between the two germline ends. The germline gives CDR1 SGHTA, CDR2 FQGNSA.

J is TRBJ1-1 and V is TRBV9, with TRBD1 identical over 7 bases. The germline gives CDR1 SGDLS, CDR2 YYNGEE. The CDR3 covers 14 residues. The junction had 4 bases not matched to a gene; V was cut back by 2 bases and J by 3 bases. The CDR3 DNA reads as TGTGCCAGCAGCGTCAGGGGGGTAGACACTGAAGCTTTCTTT. Translation gives CASSVRGVDTEAFF.

The chain links TRBV5-1 to TRBJ1-2; TRBD1 aligns across 9 bases. J gave up 8 bases and V 4 bases, and 12 bases lay outside the gene matches. CDR1 and CDR2 (germline): SGHRS, YFSETQ. The CDR3 is 15 residues long. The DNA of the CDR3 is TGCGCCAGCAGCCCCGATACAGGGGGCGCCCGGGGCTACACCTTC. The encoded protein is CASSPDTGGARGYTF.

This rearrangement joins TRBV30 to TRBJ1-2; D is ambiguous. The CDR3 has 10 residues. Germline CDR1 GTSNPN, CDR2 SVGIG (reference sequence). Trimming took 6 bases from V and 4 from J, leaving 6 bases between them. The CDR3 DNA reads TGTGCCTGCGAAGCCTATGGCTACACCTTC. Amino acid sequence: CACEAYGYTF.

This clone appeared once. The V gene is TRBV5-1, the J gene TRBJ2-1; 7 bases align to TRBD2. V lost 6 bases to trimming and J lost 2 bases; unmatched junction nucleotides: 8. Germline CDR1 SGHRS, CDR2 YFSETQ. This CDR3 region has 15 residues. The CDR3 is CASTLIAGTYNEQFF. The CDR3 DNA reads TGCGCCAGCACCCTAATAGCGGGTACCTACAATGAGCAGTTCTTC.

This clone has just a few counts. This chain links TRBV9 with TRBJ2-7; tentatively, D is TRBD1 (5 bases). The CDR3 has 12 residues. V dropped 5 bases and J dropped 7 bases, with 13 bases sitting between them. Germline CDR1 reads SGDLS; CDR2 reads YYNGEE. Here the CDR3 reads CASSPGPGEQYF. DNA of the CDR3: TGTGCCAGCAGTCCCGGCCCAGGGGAGCAGTACTTC. Looking up the rest from reference TRBV9 and TRBJ2-7 gives the full variable domain: DSGVTQTPKHLITATGQRVTLRCSPRSGDLSVYWYQQSLDQGLQFLIQYYNGEERAKGNILERFSAQQFPDLHSELNLSSLELGDSALYFCASSPGPGEQYFGPGTRLTVT.

This clone has a single count. V and J are TRBV6-5 and TRBJ1-2, with TRBD1 matching over 7 bases. With 6 bases clipped from V and 1 base from J, the junction kept 2 bases outside the gene matches. Germline V gives CDR1 MNHEY, CDR2 SVGAGI. The CDR3 runs 13 residues. CDR3 sequence (DNA): TGTGCCAGCAGCTCAGGGGGTAACTATGGCTACACCTTC. The encoded protein is CASSSGGNYGYTF.

This sequence joins TRBV25-1 and TRBJ2-7, with a tentative D call TRBD2 (5 bases). This CDR3 has 14 residues. Trimming shortened V by 4 bases and J by 3 bases, and 13 bases separated the two germline ends. CDR1 and CDR2 (germline): MGHDK, SYGVNS. CDR3 amino acids: CASSGEFASYEQYF. CDR3 nucleotides: TGTGCCAGCAGTGGGGAGTTCGCGAGCTACGAGCAGTACTTC.

The chain couples TRBV5-1 to TRBJ2-3; D is uncertain. V lost 0 bases and J lost 3, with 8 bases in between. Germline V gene sequence: CDR1 SGHRS, CDR2 YFSETQ. The CDR3 length is 14 residues. CDR3 DNA: TGCGCCAGCAGCTTGGAGCTCCCTACAGATACGCAGTATTTT. It yields the protein CASSLELPTDTQYF.

The chain is built from TRBV6-6 and TRBJ1-2, with a possible D match to TRBD1 (6 bases). Germline V CDR1 and CDR2: MNHNY, SVGAGI (reference sequence). Trimming cost V 5 bases and J 8 bases, with 18 bases left between them. The length of the CDR3 is 14 residues. Written as DNA, the CDR3 is TGTGCCAGCAGTACCAGAGACAGGTCAGGAGGCTACACCTTC. Residues: CASSTRDRSGGYTF.